The 17 T cell receptor beta chains below all came from one sample that was sequenced in a study of cytomegalovirus exposure and HLA in healthy donors. Primers included in the PCR were 60 Vbeta and 13 Jbeta primers. Using immunoSEQ multiplex PCR, the repertoire was profiled, and TCRdb retains in-frame clones only, with some absent. The sample records around 100,000 clones, just under 75% being singletons. Sequenced sample: PBMCs. These receptors were collected from a man between 50 and 59 years old in good health and CMV-seropositive.

In its sample, this clone was seen once. This CDR3 is CASSYERSTDTQYF. The CDR3 DNA reads TGTGCCAGCAGTTACGAGAGAAGCACAGATACGCAGTATTTT. The chain is built from TRBV6-5 and TRBJ2-3; D unclear. CDR3 length equals 14 residues. CDR1 is MNHEY and CDR2 is SVGAGI in the germline V gene. V lost 2 bases to trimming and J lost 0 bases, with 6 bases between them.

V gene TRBV21-1 combines with J gene TRBJ2-1; no check of the table's D call, TRBD2, against the DNA was made. TRBV21-1 is shown as a pseudogene. CDR3 size: 16 residues. DNA of the CDR3: TGTGCCAGCAGCAAAGCGTCGAGACTAGAAGGAAATGAGCAGTTCTTC. Translating gives CASSKASRLEGNEQFF.

The genes are TRBV5-1 and TRBJ1-1; weak D call: TRBD1 (6 bases). Germline lookup yields CDR1 SGHRS and CDR2 YFSETQ. The CDR3 contains 14 residues. V was shortened by 5 bases and J by 10 bases, with 21 bases between the two germline ends. In DNA, the CDR3 is TGCGCCAGCAGGGCTGATATGGGGGCTGGTGGAGCTTTCTTT. Encoded protein: CASRADMGAGGAFF.

This clone is judged medium-sized (0.01 to 0.1%). The gene calls are TRBV7-9 and TRBJ2-4, with TRBD1 matching over 10 bases. The trim removed 5 bases at V and 6 bases at J, leaving 7 bases unmatched. From germline, CDR1 is SEHNR and CDR2 FQNEAQ (reference sequence). The CDR3 extends over 15 amino acids. The CDR3 region has the DNA TGTGCCAGCAGCCCCCAGCGGACAGGGGGAAACATTCAGTACTTC. It specifies CASSPQRTGGNIQYF.

This clone occurred a few times. This chain uses TRBV6-1 with TRBJ1-2, with D tentatively TRBD1 (5 bases). The CDR3 consists of 14 residues. V was shortened by 3 bases and J by 3 bases, with 11 bases between the two germline ends. CDR1 MNHNS and CDR2 SASEGT come from the germline V gene. The CDR3 here is CASSEEGGDYGYTF. The CDR3 coding sequence is TGTGCCAGCAGTGAGGAGGGAGGGGACTATGGCTACACCTTC.

V and J are TRBV7-2 and TRBJ2-7, with no clear D. The CDR3 extends over 13 amino acids. V was cut by 4 bases and J by 3 bases, with 10 bases left in between. Per the germline V gene, CDR1 is SGHTA and CDR2 is FQGNSA. CDR3 nucleotide sequence: TGTGCCAGCAGCTCCATGTACGGCTACGAGCAGTACTTC. This gives the protein CASSSMYGYEQYF.

In this sample, this clone turned up a few times. The chain uses TRBV5-1 and TRBJ2-3, with D possibly being TRBD1 (6 bases). V was pared by 0 bases and J by 3 bases, with 11 bases between. Germline V gene data show CDR1 as SGHRS and CDR2 as YFSETQ. The CDR3 runs 15 residues. CDR3 sequence reads: CASSLEGGRTDTQYF. Written as DNA, the CDR3 is TGCGCCAGCAGCTTGGAAGGGGGTCGAACAGATACGCAGTATTTT.

The chain joins TRBV5-4 to TRBJ2-1, with 8 bases identical to TRBD1. Per germline, CDR1 SGHNT and CDR2 YYREEE (reference sequence). Losses at the gene ends were 4 bases for V and 9 bases for J; bases not matched to a gene: 3. CDR3 length: 12 amino acids. The CDR3 coding sequence is TGTGCCAGCAGCCAGGGACAGGTTGAGCAGTTCTTC. It yields the protein CASSQGQVEQFF.

This rearrangement joins TRBV4-1 to TRBJ1-1; 7 nucleotides align to TRBD1. Germline V gives CDR1 MGHRA, CDR2 YSYEKL. The CDR3 consists of 15 residues. V trimming: 3 bases; J trimming: 4 bases; junction bases outside the gene matches: 8. The CDR3 sequence is CASSQRVAGGTEAFF. CDR3 bases: TGCGCCAGCAGCCAGAGGGTCGCAGGGGGCACTGAAGCTTTCTTT.

This sequence joins TRBV5-5 and TRBJ2-3, with TRBD1 matching over 8 bases. Per the germline V gene, CDR1 is SGHKS and CDR2 is YYEKEE (reference sequence). V trimming: 4 bases; J trimming: 3 bases; junction bases outside the gene matches: 10. The CDR3 sequence is 16 residues long. The CDR3 region is CASSTAGTGRTDTQYF. Here the CDR3 DNA reads TGTGCCAGCAGCACCGCCGGGACAGGCCGGACAGATACGCAGTATTTT.

There are a few counts of this clone. The rearrangement joins TRBV2 to TRBJ2-7, with D maybe TRBD2 (6 bases). Germline V gene sequence: CDR1 SNHLY, CDR2 FYNNEI. V gave up 5 bases and J gave up 0 bases, with 8 bases separating them. The length of the CDR3 is 13 residues. The CDR3 DNA sequence: TGTGCCAGCAGTTCGGGACTCTCCTACGAGCAGTACTTC. Encoded protein: CASSSGLSYEQYF.

The chain couples TRBV14 to TRBJ1-1, with 7 bases lining up with TRBD1. This CDR3 region has 12 residues. Germline CDR1 reads SGHDN; CDR2 reads FVKESK. The ends lost 4 bases at V and 13 bases at J; junction bases unmatched: 9. The CDR3 here is CASSLQGGRDFF. For the CDR3, the DNA is TGTGCCAGCAGCCTGCAGGGGGGCAGAGATTTCTTT.

The chain couples TRBV19 to TRBJ1-1, with TRBD1 matching over 9 bases. The germline CDR1 and CDR2 sequences are LNHDA and SQIVND (reference sequence). CDR3 length: 13 amino acids. Unmatched junction bases numbered 2, after V lost 4 bases and J lost 5 bases. CDR3 residues: CASSNRGQTEAFF. The CDR3 nucleotides read TGTGCCAGTAGTAACAGGGGGCAAACTGAAGCTTTCTTT.

The chain combines TRBV11-2 with TRBJ2-1; 8 bases line up with TRBD2. J was trimmed by 2 bases and V by 1 base; bases with no gene match: 1. This CDR3 is 15 amino acids long. CDR1 SGHAT and CDR2 FQNNGV come from the germline V gene. CDR3 loop: CASSLAAGAYNEQFF. DNA for the CDR3: TGTGCCAGCAGCTTAGCAGCGGGAGCCTACAATGAGCAGTTCTTC.

This chain links TRBV9 with TRBJ2-1; possible D gene TRBD2, 5 bases. Germline CDR1 SGDLS, CDR2 YYNGEE. This CDR3 contains 15 residues. V gave up 1 base and J gave up 4 bases, with 12 bases separating them. The CDR3 DNA reads TGTGCCAGCAGCGTACACGCCGGGAATTACAATGAGCAGTTCTTC. It translates to CASSVHAGNYNEQFF.

This chain uses TRBV11-2 with TRBJ1-1; D uncertain. The CDR3 is 13 residues long. The V gene's germline CDR1 is SGHAT and CDR2 FQNNGV. Between the trimmed V and J ends, which lost 1 base and 6 bases, there was a span of 9 bases. As DNA, the CDR3 is TGTGCCAGCAGCTTAGTGTCAGATTCTGAAGCTTTCTTT. Its translation: CASSLVSDSEAFF.

The CDR3 nucleotides read TGTGCCAGCAGCCCACTAGTGGGAGAGACCCAGTACTTC. Protein product: CASSPLVGETQYF. V gene TRBV6-5 combines with J gene TRBJ2-5, with a possible D match to TRBD2 (5 bases). The V end lost 6 bases, the J end lost 4 bases, and 12 bases lay between the germline ends. Germline CDR1 MNHEY, CDR2 SVGAGI. CDR3 length: 13 amino acids.